This TCR beta chain was identified in a study of blood T cells in healthy people across ages. V was shortened by 6 bases and J by 6 bases, with 18 bases between the two germline ends. CDR1 LNHDA and CDR2 SQIVND come from the germline V gene (reference sequence). The CDR3 sequence is 14 residues long. Using a J-beta primer mix together with a sample-barcoded 5' primer, a second PCR was run for roughly 7 to 12 cycles. MiXCR, applied by TCRdb to the 5' RACE reads, yields one record per CDR3 protein. The data show hundreds of thousands of distinct CDR3 sequences, with around three fifths seen just once and around 25% held by the top ten.

Sequenced input: blood. The rearrangement links TRBV19 to TRBJ2-7; a weak D match, TRBD1 (5 bases). This receptor was identified in a man between 40 and 49 years old in good health. The CDR3 DNA is TGTGCCAGTAGAGTACAGGTGGGTTCGGGCGAGCAGTACTTC. Encoded protein: CASRVQVGSGEQYF.